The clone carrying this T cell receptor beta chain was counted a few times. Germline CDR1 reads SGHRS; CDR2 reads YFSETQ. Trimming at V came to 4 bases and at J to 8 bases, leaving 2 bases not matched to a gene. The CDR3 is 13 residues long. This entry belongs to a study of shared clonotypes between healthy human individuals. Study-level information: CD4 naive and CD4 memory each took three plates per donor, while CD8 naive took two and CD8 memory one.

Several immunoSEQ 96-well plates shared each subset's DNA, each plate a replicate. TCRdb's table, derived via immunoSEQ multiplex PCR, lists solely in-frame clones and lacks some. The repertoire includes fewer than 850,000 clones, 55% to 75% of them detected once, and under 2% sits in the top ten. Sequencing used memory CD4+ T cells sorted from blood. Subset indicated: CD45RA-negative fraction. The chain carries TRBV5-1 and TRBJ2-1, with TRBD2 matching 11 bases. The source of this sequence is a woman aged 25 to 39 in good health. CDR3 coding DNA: TGCGCCAGCAGCCCGGGACTAGCGGATGAGCAGTTCTTC. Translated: CASSPGLADEQFF.